This T cell receptor beta chain derives from a study of blood T cell repertoires in COVID-19. Study members were between about 18 and 100 years old and lived in roughly 24 US regions. Participants' own reports of clinical history determined their cohort assignment. Data came from immunoSEQ multiplex PCR; TCRdb stores just in-frame clones and leaves some out. The table lists hundreds of thousands of clones, roughly 89% of them singletons. Trimming shortened V by 2 bases and J by 8 bases, and 12 bases separated the two germline ends. The CDR3 runs to 13 residues. Germline CDR1 SGHAT, CDR2 FQNNGV. Sequencing was done on a sample of PBMCs or T cells enriched from blood (not recorded which). The sequence came from a middle-aged woman who had recovered from COVID-19. The V call is TRBV11-2, the J call TRBJ1-1, with D tentatively TRBD1 (5 bases). In DNA form, the CDR3 reads TGTGCCAGCAGCTTATACGGGGCGGGGGAAGCTTTCTTT. Its translation is CASSLYGAGEAFF. The entire variable domain, with the rest obtained from reference TRBV11-2 and TRBJ1-1, is as follows: EAGVAQSPRYKIIEKRQSVAFWCNPISGHATLYWYQQILGQGPKLLIQFQNNGVVDDSQLPKDRFSAERLKGVDSTLKIQPAKLEDSAVYLCASSLYGAGEAFFGQGTRLTVV.